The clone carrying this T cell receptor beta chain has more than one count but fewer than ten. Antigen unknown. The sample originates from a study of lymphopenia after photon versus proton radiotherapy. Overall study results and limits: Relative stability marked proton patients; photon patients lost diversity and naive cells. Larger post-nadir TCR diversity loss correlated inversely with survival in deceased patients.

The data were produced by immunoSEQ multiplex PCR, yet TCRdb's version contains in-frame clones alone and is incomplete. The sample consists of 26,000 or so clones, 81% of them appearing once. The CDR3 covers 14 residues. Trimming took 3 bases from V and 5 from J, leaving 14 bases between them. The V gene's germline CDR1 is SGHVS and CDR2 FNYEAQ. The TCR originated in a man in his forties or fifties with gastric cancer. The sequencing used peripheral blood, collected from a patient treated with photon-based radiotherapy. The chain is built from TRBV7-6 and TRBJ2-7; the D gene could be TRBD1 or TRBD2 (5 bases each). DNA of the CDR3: TGTGCCAGCAGCTTGCTCAGCCGGGACCACGAGCAGTACTTC. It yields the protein CASSLLSRDHEQYF.